Below, 19 T cell receptor delta chains from the same sample are listed, as sequenced in a study of human gamma delta and Vdelta1 T cells. TCRdb called clones from the PCR reads again using CATT. Among more than 5,000 delta-chain clones listed, roughly a tenth were seen once. The sample comprised naive CD27+ Vdelta1 gamma-delta T cells from blood. These TCRs come from a human donor in good health.

This clone was detected a few times. This may be a read error: a much more frequent sequence differs by one nucleotide. The chain carries TRDV1 and TRDJ1, with 11 positions matching TRDD3. There are 21 residues in the CDR3. From germline, CDR1 is TSWWSYY and CDR2 QGS. After removal of 3 bases from V and 7 bases from J, the junction contained 25 bases not matched to a gene. The CDR3 is CALGDPSPRRVGGYAPLKLIF. The CDR3 bases are TGTGCTCTTGGGGACCCCTCCCCCCGCAGGGTTGGGGGATACGCACCCCTTAAACTCATCTTT.

This clone is categorized as medium-sized (0.01 to 0.1%). This chain uses TRDV1 with TRDJ1; 8 nucleotides line up with TRDD3. Looked up from germline, CDR1 is TSWWSYY and CDR2 is QGS. The V segment lost 2 bases and the J segment 0 bases; nucleotides outside the gene matches: 17. The CDR3 runs 20 residues. The DNA of the CDR3 is TGTGCTCTTGGGGAATTTTTCTACCATACTGGGGGTCGGTACACCGATAAACTCATCTTT. Residues: CALGEFFYHTGGRYTDKLIF.

A note on this clone: This likely came from a read error, as a far larger clone is one base away. The sample contains more than one DNA sequence encoding this CDR3. The chain carries TRDV1 and TRDJ1; 11 bases align to TRDD3. Trimming at V came to 0 bases and at J to 8 bases, leaving 17 bases not matched to a gene. Per germline, CDR1 TSWWSYY and CDR2 QGS. The CDR3 is 19 amino acids. The CDR3: CALGELVPRRLGDTLKLIF. The CDR3 nucleotides are TGTGCTCTTGGGGAACTAGTACCTAGGCGTCTGGGGGATACACTGAAACTCATCTTT.

On this clone itself: The protein held in TCRdb is that of a much larger clone and does not match this DNA's translation at residue 6, likely because of a read error; the protein shown is translated from the DNA. The chain has TRDV1 and TRDJ2; a possible D gene is TRDD3 (6 bases). V was shortened by 4 bases and J by 4 bases, with 22 bases between the two germline ends. Per the germline V gene, CDR1 is TSWWSYY and CDR2 is QGS. This CDR3 spans 18 amino acids. CDR3: CALGGASPLGFRTAQLFF. The CDR3 nucleotides read TGTGCTCTTGGGGGAGCGTCCCCCCTGGGGTTCCGGACAGCACAACTCTTCTTT.

This clone has just a few counts. This likely traces to a read error, being one base from a far larger clone. The same CDR3 arises from other DNA sequences in this sample as well. The chain links TRDV1 to TRDJ1; 10 nucleotides agree with TRDD3. Germline V gene sequence: CDR1 TSWWSYY, CDR2 QGS. The CDR3 sequence is 19 residues long. In DNA form, the CDR3 reads TGCGCTCTTGGGGCGACTTCCTACCGGGGGATACGATTGACCGATAAACTCATCTTT. It is translated as CALGATSYRGIRLTDKLIF.

The rearrangement joins TRDV1 to TRDJ1; the match to TRDD3 covers 10 bases. The trim removed 0 bases at V and 7 bases at J, leaving 17 bases unmatched. Germline loops: CDR1 TSWWSYY, CDR2 QGS. The CDR3 is 19 amino acids. The CDR3 spells CALGELSRTGGSLRGKLIF. As DNA, the CDR3 is TGTGCTCTTGGGGAACTAAGTCGTACTGGGGGATCGTTGCGGGGTAAACTCATCTTT.

This clone was observed a handful of times. The chain links TRDV1 to TRDJ1, with D uncertain. The CDR3 runs to 16 residues. Trimming shortened V by 5 bases and J by 2 bases, and 18 bases separated the two germline ends. CDR1 and CDR2 (germline): TSWWSYY, QGS. In DNA, the CDR3 is TGTGCTCTTGGGTCATTAAGGTACTCACGGACCGATAAACTCATCTTT. As protein: CALGSLRYSRTDKLIF.

By sample fraction, this clone is medium-sized (0.01 to 0.1%). The chain is built from TRDV1 and TRDJ1; tentative D call: TRDD3 (9 bases). In germline, CDR1 is TSWWSYY, CDR2 QGS. The V end lost 6 bases, the J end lost 2 bases, and 28 bases lay between the germline ends. This CDR3 is built from 19 residues. The CDR3 DNA sequence: TGTGCTCTTGGTAGCTTCCTACGATCTGGGGGATTGAGGACCGATAAACTCATCTTT. This translates into CALGSFLRSGGLRTDKLIF.

This clone was seen a few times. Possible read error: a much larger clone is one base away. The V gene is TRDV1, the J gene TRDJ1; 11 bases align to TRDD3. Looked up from germline, CDR1 is TSWWSYY and CDR2 is QGS. The CDR3 has 20 amino acids. Germline trimming cut 0 bases from V and 0 bases from J; bases unmatched to any gene: 12. The CDR3 region has the DNA TGTGCTCTTGGGGAACTCAGCCTTCCCTGGGGGATACCCAACACCGATAAACTCATCTTT. Its translation: CALGELSLPWGIPNTDKLIF.

The table lists this clone with many counts. The chain carries TRDV1 and TRDJ1; 12 bases fit TRDD3. The germline V gene encodes CDR1 TSWWSYY and CDR2 QGS. Trimming took 1 base from V and 1 from J; bases not matched to a gene: 28. CDR3 length: 25 amino acids. The DNA of the CDR3 is TGTGCTCTTGGGGAACCTGGGGGTCTTCCTACCCGTACTGGGGGATACAGAACTCCCACCGATAAACTCATCTTT. Its protein is CALGEPGGLPTRTGGYRTPTDKLIF.

As regards this clone: TCRdb's listed protein matches a much larger clone and diverges from this DNA's translation at residue 16, likely through a read error; the protein shown comes from the DNA. This chain joins TRDV1 and TRDJ1; 9 nucleotides align to TRDD3. The CDR3 extends over 19 amino acids. CDR1 and CDR2 from the germline V gene are TSWWSYY and QGS. This CDR3 is CALRGAHPRYWGTTDRLIF. CDR3 DNA sequence: TGTGCTCTGCGAGGGGCGCATCCCAGGTACTGGGGGACTACCGATAGACTCATCTTT.

This clone ranks as medium-sized (0.01 to 0.1%). This chain links TRDV1 with TRDJ1, with TRDD3 identical over 9 bases. Losses at the gene ends were 1 base for V and 2 bases for J; bases not matched to a gene: 23. Germline CDR1 reads TSWWSYY; CDR2 reads QGS. The length of the CDR3 is 22 residues. The CDR3 nucleotides read TGTGCTCTTGGGGAACGGGCCACGACTGGGGGACCTCGAACCGCGGGAACCGATAAACTCATCTTT. Residues: CALGERATTGGPRTAGTDKLIF.

This clone is categorized as medium-sized (0.01 to 0.1%). The chain joins TRDV1 to TRDJ1; no firm D call. V lost 3 bases to trimming and J lost 2 bases, with 16 bases between them. Germline V gene lookup returns CDR1 TSWWSYY and CDR2 QGS. CDR3 length equals 16 residues. CDR3 amino acids: CALGDLTPLPTDKLIF. As DNA, the CDR3 is TGTGCTCTTGGGGACCTAACACCCTTACCAACCGATAAACTCATCTTT.

This clone was seen more than once but under ten times. This probably arose from a read error, given a far larger clone one base away. This chain connects TRDV1 to TRDJ1; TRDD3 is a possible D gene (5 bases). The CDR3 is 23 residues long. Germline assignment: CDR1 TSWWSYY and CDR2 QGS. V lost 1 base to trimming and J lost 0 bases, with 33 bases between them. As DNA, the CDR3 is TGTGCTCTTGGGGAACGTAAACGGGGTGTTACGTCGGGTCGGGGAGAGTACACCGATAAACTCATCTTT. Protein sequence: CALGERKRGVTSGRGEYTDKLIF.

This clone was observed a handful of times. Since a much larger clone is just one base distant, this may be a read error. Other DNA sequences in the same sample also yield this CDR3. This chain links TRDV1 with TRDJ1, with TRDD3 matching 10 bases. The length of the CDR3 is 20 residues. CDR1 is TSWWSYY and CDR2 is QGS in the germline V gene. This chain's CDR3 is CALGEQRGRGIRTYTDKLIF. The CDR3 DNA reads as TGTGCCCTTGGGGAACAAAGAGGTAGGGGGATACGTACTTACACCGATAAACTCATCTTT.

At least ten counts were recorded for this clone. This same CDR3 is encoded by further DNA sequences in the sample. The V gene is TRDV1, the J gene TRDJ1; no firm D call. Germline CDR1 TSWWSYY, CDR2 QGS. The V and J ends lost 2 bases and 0 bases respectively, with 22 bases between them. This CDR3 spans 19 amino acids. Here the CDR3 DNA reads TGTGCTCTTGGGGAATTCAGGGGTACCTTACCCCCTTACACCGATAAACTCATCTTT. Its translation is CALGEFRGTLPPYTDKLIF.

Comments on this clone: A far larger clone is just one base off, so this is likely a read error. The V and J genes are TRDV1 and TRDJ1, with D tentatively TRDD3 (6 bases). The CDR3 is 22 amino acids. CDR1 is TSWWSYY and CDR2 is QGS in the germline V gene. The ends were cut back, 3 bases at V and 7 bases at J, with 39 bases in the middle. The CDR3: CALGEGIFPTRKSIKSLGKLIF. The CDR3 DNA is TGTGCTCTTGGGGAGGGGATTTTCCCAACAAGAAAGTCAATCAAGAGTTTAGGTAAACTCATCTTT.

Comment on this clone: A far larger clone is one nucleotide away, so this likely arose from a read error. The same CDR3 can be traced to other DNA sequences in this sample. V is TRDV1 and J is TRDJ1; D could derive from TRDD2 or TRDD3 (6 bases each). CDR1 is TSWWSYY and CDR2 is QGS in the germline V gene. CDR3 length: 19 residues. The DNA of the CDR3 is TGTGCCCTTGGGGACCCTGCCTTCCGCGTACTGGGAGGAAGGGGTAAACTCATCTTT. Its protein is CALGDPAFRVLGGRGKLIF.

This clone was picked up a small number of times. This likely reflects a read error, since a far larger clone is one base away. Other DNA sequences of this sample code for an identical CDR3. V usage is TRDV1 and J usage is TRDJ1, with D possibly TRDD3 on 5 matching bases. The germline V and J ends were trimmed by 5 bases and 5 bases, with 30 bases remaining between them. This CDR3 spans 19 amino acids. Germline-derived CDR1 and CDR2 are TSWWSYY and QGS. DNA for the CDR3: TGTGCTCTTGGGAACCGGATAAGGCGTCCCTCACTTCTGGTGGATAAACTCATCTTT. Translated: CALGNRIRRPSLLVDKLIF.